This entry lists 21 T cell receptor beta chains sequenced from one sample in a study of shared T cell receptors in the human thymus. The table came from immunoSEQ multiplex PCR; TCRdb's copy has only in-frame clones and leaves some out. The data hold approximately 490,000 clones, with roughly 74% observed a single time. These data were also reused for a study on human thymus T cells.

Sequences were obtained from thymocytes. The receptor set was obtained from a boy under two years old with a congenital heart defect.

The V and J genes are TRBV25-1 and TRBJ2-7; TRBD2 is a possible D gene (6 bases). This CDR3 contains 14 residues. The ends were cut back, 6 bases at V and 1 base at J, with 13 bases in the middle. CDR1 is MGHDK, CDR2 SYGVNS, per germline. The CDR3 sequence: CASSETGTSYEQYF. CDR3 coding DNA: TGTGCCAGCAGCGAGACGGGGACTTCCTACGAGCAGTACTTC.

The V gene is TRBV10-2, the J gene TRBJ1-1; the match to TRBD1 covers 7 bases. The ends lost 6 bases at V and 2 bases at J; junction bases unmatched: 6. Germline lookup yields CDR1 WSHSY and CDR2 SAAADI. The CDR3 loop spans 14 amino acids. The CDR3 spells CASSPRQGNTEAFF. The DNA of the CDR3 is TGCGCCAGCAGCCCCCGACAGGGAAACACTGAAGCTTTCTTT.

This clone was counted once. CDR3 in DNA: TGTGCCAGCAGCCCACCTCAGCGGGAGCCCTACACAGATACGCAGTATTTT. Translating it yields CASSPPQREPYTDTQYF. The rearrangement uses TRBV4-2 and TRBJ2-3; 8 nucleotides align to TRBD2. Trimming took 4 bases from V and 2 from J; bases not matched to a gene: 11. From germline, CDR1 is LGHNA and CDR2 YNFKEQ. This CDR3 spans 17 amino acids.

The rearrangement links TRBV23-1 to TRBJ2-2; D gene unclear. TRBV23-1 is identified as an open reading frame with a role that is uncertain. Deletions cut 0 bases from V and 0 bases from J, with 8 bases between. There are 16 residues in the CDR3. The CDR3 loop is CASSQSPLPNTGELFF. CDR3 bases: TGCGCCAGCAGTCAATCCCCCCTCCCGAACACCGGGGAGCTGTTTTTT.

Here the CDR3 DNA reads TGTGCCAGCAGAGCGGGAGTCGGTACAGATACGCAGTATTTT. Amino acids: CASRAGVGTDTQYF. The V gene is TRBV6-4, the J gene TRBJ2-3; 8 bases are a match to TRBD2. J gave up 3 bases and V 6 bases, and 5 bases lay outside the gene matches. Germline CDR1 reads MRHNA; CDR2 reads SNTAGT. This CDR3 is built from 14 residues.

A single count supports this clone. The V gene is TRBV30, the J gene TRBJ2-1; 9 positions agree with TRBD2. V lost 0 bases and J lost 1; bases outside the gene matches: 7. Germline V gives CDR1 GTSNPN, CDR2 SVGIG (reference sequence). There are 17 residues in the CDR3. This CDR3 reads CAWSVKREVGSYNEQFF. In nucleotides, the CDR3 is TGTGCCTGGAGTGTAAAGCGGGAGGTAGGGTCCTACAATGAGCAGTTCTTC.

The rearrangement uses TRBV11-2 and TRBJ2-7; 7 bases fit TRBD2. CDR1 SGHAT and CDR2 FQNNGV come from the germline V gene. The CDR3 extends over 18 amino acids. V trimming: 2 bases; J trimming: 1 base; junction bases outside the gene matches: 14. The CDR3 sequence is CASSLLAASRPYSYEQYF. CDR3 coding DNA: TGTGCCAGCAGCTTACTAGCGGCGAGTAGGCCTTATTCCTACGAGCAGTACTTC.

The chain combines TRBV7-8 with TRBJ2-5, with unresolved D. Germline CDR1 SGHVS, CDR2 FQNEAQ. The CDR3 length is 15 residues. Trimming left V 5 bases short and J 5 bases short, with 18 bases between. CDR3 nucleotide sequence: TGTGCCAGCAGCCCCCACTTCGGTCTAGGTGAGACCCAGTACTTC. This translates into CASSPHFGLGETQYF.

The rearrangement uses TRBV4-2 and TRBJ2-7; 11 nucleotides agree with TRBD2. CDR1 and CDR2 (germline): LGHNA, YNFKEQ. This CDR3 is built from 20 residues. V trimming: 0 bases; J trimming: 0 bases; junction bases outside the gene matches: 13. CDR3 sequence (DNA): TGTGCCAGCAGCCAAGACCCGATCGATCCGACTAGCGGGAACTCCTACGAGCAGTACTTC. Its protein product is CASSQDPIDPTSGNSYEQYF.

This chain joins TRBV27 and TRBJ2-3, with a tentative D call TRBD1 (6 bases). This CDR3 is 13 amino acids long. Per germline, CDR1 MNHEY and CDR2 SMNVEV (reference sequence). The ends were cut back, 4 bases at V and 5 bases at J, with 10 bases in the middle. The chain's CDR3 is CASSCRGKDTQYF. CDR3 DNA sequence: TGTGCCAGCAGTTGTAGGGGGAAAGATACGCAGTATTTT.

In its sample, this clone was seen a few times. J is TRBJ1-6 and V is TRBV15; D is ambiguous. The V gene's germline CDR1 is LNHNV and CDR2 YYDKDF (reference sequence). CDR3 length: 15 residues. Trimming removed 2 bases at V and 0 bases at J, with 5 bases between. DNA for the CDR3: TGTGCCACCAGCAGACCTAGCTCCTATAATTCACCCCTCCACTTT. Translated: CATSRPSSYNSPLHF.

This CDR3 reads CASSQVPREDGSTF. CDR3 DNA: TGTGCCAGCAGCCAAGTTCCGAGGGAGGACGGATCCACCTTC. The rearrangement uses TRBV14 and TRBJ1-2, with no clear D. V was trimmed by 1 base and J by 13 bases, leaving 19 bases between them. Germline V gene data show CDR1 as SGHDN and CDR2 as FVKESK. The CDR3 spans 14 residues.

The chain couples TRBV4-1 to TRBJ2-7, with TRBD2 matching over 11 bases. This CDR3 comprises 18 residues. The germline V gene has CDR1 MGHRA and CDR2 YSYEKL. V lost 2 bases and J lost 4; bases outside the gene matches: 13. The CDR3 region has the DNA TGCGCCAGCAGCCAACTTTATGGGACACTAGCGGGAGAATACGAGCAGTACTTC. Residues: CASSQLYGTLAGEYEQYF.

The V gene is TRBV6-5, the J gene TRBJ1-5, with a tentative D call TRBD1 (5 bases). CDR1 MNHEY and CDR2 SVGAGI come from the germline V gene. The CDR3 length is 15 residues. Between the trimmed V and J ends, which lost 2 bases and 3 bases, there was a span of 11 bases. CDR3: CASSYNGGTNQPQHF. The CDR3, as DNA: TGTGCCAGCAGTTACAATGGAGGGACCAATCAGCCCCAGCATTTT.

The chain links TRBV7-6 to TRBJ2-5; no clear D. V was pared by 1 base and J by 3 bases, with 15 bases between. Germline V gives CDR1 SGHVS, CDR2 FNYEAQ. This CDR3 comprises 16 residues. The CDR3 DNA reads TGTGCCAGCAGCTTAGGACTCCCCCGCCGGGAAGAGACCCAGTACTTC. It specifies CASSLGLPRREETQYF.

This sequence joins TRBV6-5 and TRBJ2-7; TRBD2 aligns across 11 bases. Germline values: CDR1 MNHEY, CDR2 SVGAGI. The CDR3 covers 15 residues. J lost 4 bases, V lost 4 bases, and 6 bases had no gene match. For the CDR3, the DNA is TGTGCCAGCAGTTGGGGGACTAGCGGACATTACGAGCAGTACTTC. Residues: CASSWGTSGHYEQYF.

With respect to this clone: The sample holds other DNA sequences that translate to the same CDR3. The chain is built from TRBV6-1 and TRBJ1-1; 10 bases line up with TRBD1. J gave up 3 bases and V 6 bases, and 1 base lay outside the gene matches. The germline V gene has CDR1 MNHNS and CDR2 SASEGT. The CDR3 is 13 residues long. This CDR3 reads CASRGQGYTEAFF. The CDR3 DNA reads TGTGCCAGCAGGGGACAGGGGTACACTGAAGCTTTCTTT.

This clone was found once. The chain joins TRBV9 to TRBJ2-4; perhaps TRBD2 as D (6 bases). There are 13 residues in the CDR3. V was trimmed by 3 bases and J by 8 bases, leaving 12 bases between them. Germline CDR1 is SGDLS and CDR2 is YYNGEE. In DNA form, the CDR3 reads TGTGCCAGCAGCGCCCGCGGGGAACACATTCAGTACTTC. Protein: CASSARGEHIQYF.

The chain recombines TRBV18 with TRBJ2-7; 7 nucleotides align to TRBD1. The CDR3 extends over 13 amino acids. The V segment lost 3 bases and the J segment 5 bases; nucleotides outside the gene matches: 4. Germline assignment: CDR1 KGHSH and CDR2 LQKENI. CDR3 protein: CASSPGTVDEQYF. CDR3 in DNA: TGTGCCAGCTCACCCGGGACAGTGGACGAGCAGTACTTC.

This chain links TRBV4-3 with TRBJ2-3; 14 bases map to TRBD2. V dropped 3 bases and J dropped 0; count of bases not matched to a gene: 8. Germline CDR1 is LGHNA and CDR2 is YSLEER. This CDR3 comprises 19 residues. CDR3 region: CASSHSRTSGRTSTDTQYF. CDR3 sequence (DNA): TGCGCCAGCAGCCACTCCAGGACTAGCGGGAGGACGAGCACAGATACGCAGTATTTT.

V and J are TRBV27 and TRBJ2-1; 7 bases align to TRBD1. The ends lost 6 bases at V and 5 bases at J; junction bases unmatched: 4. This CDR3 has 13 residues. Germline assignment: CDR1 MNHEY and CDR2 SMNVEV (reference sequence). CDR3 DNA sequence: TGTGCCAGCAGCCCGGGACAGCACAATGAGCAGTTCTTC. Its protein product is CASSPGQHNEQFF.